The clone carrying this TCR beta chain was counted between two and nine times. Antigen unknown. The data originate from a study of T cell responses to AZD1222 COVID-19 vaccine. Assay used: immunoSEQ multiplex PCR; TCRdb lists only in-frame clones, some missing. Among some 80,000 clones listed, more than 85% were seen once. CDR1 MRHNA and CDR2 SNTAGT come from the germline V gene. There are 15 residues in the CDR3. J was trimmed by 6 bases and V by 0 bases; bases with no gene match: 1. Points from the study as a whole: Spike-specific TCR repertoires showed rising breadth and depth after two AZD1222 doses. Females outnumbered males among donors, who were mostly white British; clonal diversity was possibly underestimated.

The chain joins TRBV6-4 to TRBJ2-1; TRBD2 matches 11 bases. The receptor was isolated from an adult in good health. Sequencing was performed on peripheral blood, taken on day 0 of AZD1222 vaccination. This CDR3 is CASSDSSGGANEQFF. In nucleotides, the CDR3 is TGTGCCAGCAGTGACTCTAGCGGGGGGGCCAATGAGCAGTTCTTC.